Detailed here is one T cell receptor beta chain. Its antigen remains unidentified. The sample originates from a study of cytomegalovirus exposure and HLA in healthy donors. Germline V gene lookup returns CDR1 SGDLS and CDR2 YYNGEE. Trimming at V came to 6 bases and at J to 5 bases, leaving 9 bases not matched to a gene. The CDR3 consists of 16 residues. General study points: TCR sequences were mostly rare, though some public TCRs occurred in many donors. Associated with cytomegalovirus, according to the listing, were 150 to 200 TCR beta chains. Cytomegalovirus status, reportedly, was diagnosed with high specificity and sensitivity by the classifier.

Data came from immunoSEQ multiplex PCR; TCRdb stores just in-frame clones and leaves some out. This repertoire shows around 220,000 clones, 88% found once; its top ten account for about 2.9%. This chain links TRBV9 with TRBJ2-5, with 14 bases fitting TRBD2. The origin of this receptor is a woman aged 18-29 years in good health and CMV-seronegative. Sequencing input: PBMCs. The CDR3 DNA sequence: TGTGCCAGCAACTCCGGGACTAGCGGGAGTAGTGAGACCCAGTACTTC. It specifies CASNSGTSGSSETQYF.